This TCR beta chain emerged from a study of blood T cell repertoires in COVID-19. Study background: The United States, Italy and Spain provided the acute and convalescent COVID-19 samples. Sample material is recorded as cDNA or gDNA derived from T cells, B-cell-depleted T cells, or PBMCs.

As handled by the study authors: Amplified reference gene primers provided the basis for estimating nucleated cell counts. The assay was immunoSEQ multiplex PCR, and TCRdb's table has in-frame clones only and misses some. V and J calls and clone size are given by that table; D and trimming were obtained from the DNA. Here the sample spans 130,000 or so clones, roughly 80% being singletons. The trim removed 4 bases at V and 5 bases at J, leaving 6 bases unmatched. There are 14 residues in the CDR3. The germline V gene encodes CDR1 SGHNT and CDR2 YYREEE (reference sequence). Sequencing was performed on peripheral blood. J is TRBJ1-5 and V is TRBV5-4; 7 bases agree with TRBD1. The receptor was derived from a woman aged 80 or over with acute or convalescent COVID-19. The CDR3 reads CASSRGGSDQPQHF. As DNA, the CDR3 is TGTGCCAGCAGCCGAGGGGGCAGCGATCAGCCCCAGCATTTT. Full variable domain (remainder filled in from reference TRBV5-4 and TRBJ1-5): ETGVTQSPTHLIKTRGQQVTLRCSSQSGHNTVSWYQQALGQGPQFIFQYYREEENGRGNFPPRFSGLQFPNYSSELNVNALELDDSALYLCASSRGGSDQPQHFGDGTRLSIL.